This entry is about one T cell receptor (beta chain). This CDR3 has 15 amino acids. Germline V lookup: CDR1 SEHNR, CDR2 FQNEAQ (reference sequence). Losses at the gene ends were 6 bases for V and 0 bases for J; bases not matched to a gene: 8. The sample is drawn from a study of blood T cell repertoires in COVID-19. Looking at the study overall: Acute and convalescent COVID-19 specimens originated in the United States, Italy and Spain. Sources were T cells, B-cell-depleted T cells, or PBMCs; the material itself was cDNA or gDNA.

Study processing details: For nucleated cells, counts were estimated from reference gene primer amplification. Clones were sequenced by immunoSEQ multiplex PCR, and TCRdb holds only the in-frame ones, with some missing. V and J calls and clone size are given by that table; D and trimming were obtained from the DNA. Of some 120,000 clones in the sample, roughly 80% were seen once. This sequence joins TRBV7-9 and TRBJ2-7, with 7 nucleotides matching TRBD1. The specimen sequenced was peripheral blood. This TCR was sampled from a woman between 25 and 40 years old who had recovered from COVID-19. CDR3 coding DNA: TGTGCCAGCAGAGTGGACAGGACCCCCTCCTACGAGCAGTACTTC. It codes for CASRVDRTPSYEQYF.